The clone carrying this T cell receptor (beta chain) came up a few times. The CDR3 length is 12 residues. Germline CDR1 is SGHNT and CDR2 is YENEEA. The ends were cut back, 5 bases at V and 7 bases at J, with 9 bases in the middle. The data belong to a study of shared clonotypes between healthy human individuals. The method was immunoSEQ multiplex PCR; TCRdb's version includes in-frame clones alone and lacks a portion of them. The table shows about 1 million clones, with around 75% occurring only once. This sequence originates from a man aged 18 to 29 in good health. The genes are TRBV11-3 and TRBJ2-1, with no clear D. Sample: memory CD4+ T cells sorted from blood. Subset meaning: CD45RA-negative fraction. In DNA form, the CDR3 reads TGTGCCAGCAGCCATGACGCGAATGAGCAGTTCTTC. Protein sequence: CASSHDANEQFF.